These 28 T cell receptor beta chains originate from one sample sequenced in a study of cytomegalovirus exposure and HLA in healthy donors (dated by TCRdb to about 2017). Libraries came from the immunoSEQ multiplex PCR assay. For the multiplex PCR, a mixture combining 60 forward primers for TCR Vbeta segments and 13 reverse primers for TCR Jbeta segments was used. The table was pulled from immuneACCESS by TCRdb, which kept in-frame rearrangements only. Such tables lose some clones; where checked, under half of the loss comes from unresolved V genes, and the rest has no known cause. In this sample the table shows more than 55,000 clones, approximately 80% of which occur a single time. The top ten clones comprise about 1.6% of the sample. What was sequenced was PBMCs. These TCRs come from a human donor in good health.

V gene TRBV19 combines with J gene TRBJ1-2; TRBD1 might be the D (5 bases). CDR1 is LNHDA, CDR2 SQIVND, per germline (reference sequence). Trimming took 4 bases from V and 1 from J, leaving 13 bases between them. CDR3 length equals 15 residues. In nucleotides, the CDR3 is TGTGCCAGTAGTACCCGAGACAGACTTAACTATGGCTACACCTTC. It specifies CASSTRDRLNYGYTF.

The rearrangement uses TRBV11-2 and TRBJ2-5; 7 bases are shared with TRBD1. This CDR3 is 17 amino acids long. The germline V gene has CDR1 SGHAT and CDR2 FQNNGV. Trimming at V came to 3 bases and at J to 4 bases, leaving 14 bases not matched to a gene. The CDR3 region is CASSFNLDRFTSETQYF. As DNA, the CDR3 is TGTGCCAGCAGCTTTAATCTGGACAGGTTCACTTCAGAGACCCAGTACTTC. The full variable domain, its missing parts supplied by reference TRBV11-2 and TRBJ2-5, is EAGVAQSPRYKIIEKRQSVAFWCNPISGHATLYWYQQILGQGPKLLIQFQNNGVVDDSQLPKDRFSAERLKGVDSTLKIQPAKLEDSAVYLCASSFNLDRFTSETQYFGPGTRLLVL.

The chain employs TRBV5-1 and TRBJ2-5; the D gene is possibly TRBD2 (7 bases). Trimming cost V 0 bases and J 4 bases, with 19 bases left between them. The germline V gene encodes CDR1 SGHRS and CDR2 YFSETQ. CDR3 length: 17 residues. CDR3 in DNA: TGCGCCAGCAGCTTGGAAGCCTTGGGGGCGGGAGTAGAGACCCAGTACTTC. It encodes CASSLEALGAGVETQYF.

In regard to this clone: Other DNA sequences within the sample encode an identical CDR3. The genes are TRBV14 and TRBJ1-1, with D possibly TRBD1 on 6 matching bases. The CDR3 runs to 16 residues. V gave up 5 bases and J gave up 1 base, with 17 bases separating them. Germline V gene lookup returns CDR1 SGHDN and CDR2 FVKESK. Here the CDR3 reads CASSSSTGQRNTEAFF. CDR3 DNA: TGTGCCAGCAGCTCAAGCACCGGACAGAGGAACACTGAAGCTTTCTTT. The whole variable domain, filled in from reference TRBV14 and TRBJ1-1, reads EAGVTQFPSHSVIEKGQTVTLRCDPISGHDNLYWYRRVMGKEIKFLLHFVKESKQDESGMPNNRFLAERTGGTYSTLKVQPAELEDSGVYFCASSSSTGQRNTEAFFGQGTRLTVV.

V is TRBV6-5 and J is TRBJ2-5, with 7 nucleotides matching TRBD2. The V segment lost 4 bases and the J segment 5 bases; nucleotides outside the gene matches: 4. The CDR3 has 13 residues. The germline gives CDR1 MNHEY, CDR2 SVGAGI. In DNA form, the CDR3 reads TGTGCCAGCAGTTTTGCGGGGGTGGAGACCCAGTACTTC. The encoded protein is CASSFAGVETQYF.

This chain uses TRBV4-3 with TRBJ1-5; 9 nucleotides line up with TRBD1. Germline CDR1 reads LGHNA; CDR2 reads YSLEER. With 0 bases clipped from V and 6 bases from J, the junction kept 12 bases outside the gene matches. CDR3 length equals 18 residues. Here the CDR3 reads CASSQDGVWQGQGQPQHF. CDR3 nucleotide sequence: TGCGCCAGCAGCCAAGATGGGGTTTGGCAGGGACAGGGTCAGCCCCAGCATTTT.

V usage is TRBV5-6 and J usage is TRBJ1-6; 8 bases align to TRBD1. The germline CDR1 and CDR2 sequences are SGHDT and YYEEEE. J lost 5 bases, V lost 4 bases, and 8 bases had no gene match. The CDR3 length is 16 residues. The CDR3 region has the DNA TGTGCCAGCAGCCCTAGGACAGGGTCCCATAATTCACCCCTCCACTTT. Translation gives CASSPRTGSHNSPLHF. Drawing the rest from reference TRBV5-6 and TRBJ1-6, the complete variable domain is DAGVTQSPTHLIKTRGQQVTLRCSPKSGHDTVSWYQQALGQGPQFIFQYYEEEERQRGNFPDRFSGHQFPNYSSELNVNALLLGDSALYLCASSPRTGSHNSPLHFGNGTRLTVT.

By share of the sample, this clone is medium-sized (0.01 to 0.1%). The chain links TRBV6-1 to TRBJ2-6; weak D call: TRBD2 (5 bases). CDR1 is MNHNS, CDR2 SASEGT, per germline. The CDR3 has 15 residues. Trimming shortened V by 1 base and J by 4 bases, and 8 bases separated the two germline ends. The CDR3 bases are TGTGCCAGCAGTGAAGGGACTTCAGGGGCCAACGTCCTGACTTTC. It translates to CASSEGTSGANVLTF.

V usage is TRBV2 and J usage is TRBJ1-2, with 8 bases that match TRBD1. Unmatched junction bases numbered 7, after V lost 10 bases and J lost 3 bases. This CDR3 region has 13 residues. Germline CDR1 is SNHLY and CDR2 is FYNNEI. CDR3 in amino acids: CATTGGYDYGYTF. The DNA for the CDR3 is TGTGCCACCACAGGGGGATATGACTATGGCTACACCTTC.

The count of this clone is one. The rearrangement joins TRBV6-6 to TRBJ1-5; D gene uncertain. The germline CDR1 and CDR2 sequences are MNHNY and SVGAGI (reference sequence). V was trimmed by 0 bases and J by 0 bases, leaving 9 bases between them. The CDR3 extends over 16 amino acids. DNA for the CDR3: TGTGCCAGCAGTTACTCGGCAGATTATAGCAATCAGCCCCAGCATTTT. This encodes CASSYSADYSNQPQHF.

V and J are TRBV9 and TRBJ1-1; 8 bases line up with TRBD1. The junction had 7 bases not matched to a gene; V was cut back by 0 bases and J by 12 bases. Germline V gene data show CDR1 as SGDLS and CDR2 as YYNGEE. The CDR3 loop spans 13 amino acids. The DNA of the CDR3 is TGTGCCAGCAGCGTAGAACCCAGGGGGCTATCTTTCTTT. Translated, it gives CASSVEPRGLSFF.

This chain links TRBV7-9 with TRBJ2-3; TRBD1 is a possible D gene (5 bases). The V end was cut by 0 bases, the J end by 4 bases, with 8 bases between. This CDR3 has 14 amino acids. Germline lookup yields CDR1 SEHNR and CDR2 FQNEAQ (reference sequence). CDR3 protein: CASSLAAGSDTQYF. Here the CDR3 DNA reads TGTGCCAGCAGCTTAGCAGCAGGGTCAGATACGCAGTATTTT.

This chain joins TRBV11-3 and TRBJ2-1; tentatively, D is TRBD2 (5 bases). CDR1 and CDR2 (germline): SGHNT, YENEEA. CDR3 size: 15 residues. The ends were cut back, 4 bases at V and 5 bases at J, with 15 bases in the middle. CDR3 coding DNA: TGTGCCAGCAGCTCATGGGAGACTAATAACAATGAGCAGTTCTTC. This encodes CASSSWETNNNEQFF.

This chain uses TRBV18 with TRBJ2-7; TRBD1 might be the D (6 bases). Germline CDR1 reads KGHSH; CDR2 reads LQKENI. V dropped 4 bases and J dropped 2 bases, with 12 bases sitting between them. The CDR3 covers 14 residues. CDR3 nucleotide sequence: TGTGCCAGCTCACTGGGACAAACTACCTACGAGCAGTACTTC. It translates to CASSLGQTTYEQYF.

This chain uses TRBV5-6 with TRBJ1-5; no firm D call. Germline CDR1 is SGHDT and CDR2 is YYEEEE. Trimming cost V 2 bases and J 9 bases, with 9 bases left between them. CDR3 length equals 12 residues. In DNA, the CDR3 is TGTGCCAGCAGCTTTGGTGCGGGGCCCCAGCATTTT. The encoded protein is CASSFGAGPQHF.

The CDR3 region has the DNA TGTGCCAGCAGCCCCGACGGGGAGTTGGGAGGCGCCTGGATTGGCTACACCTTC. It is translated as CASSPDGELGGAWIGYTF. The chain links TRBV5-4 to TRBJ1-2, with D unclear. V was trimmed by 4 bases and J by 7 bases, leaving 29 bases between them. Germline V CDR1 and CDR2: SGHNT, YYREEE (reference sequence). The CDR3 has 18 amino acids.

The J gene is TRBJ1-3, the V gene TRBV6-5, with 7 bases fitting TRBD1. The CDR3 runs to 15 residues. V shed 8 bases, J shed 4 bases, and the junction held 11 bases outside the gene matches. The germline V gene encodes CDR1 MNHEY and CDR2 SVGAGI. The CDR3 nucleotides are TGTGCCAGCCACGCAGGGGGTTCTATCGGAAACACCATATATTTT. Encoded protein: CASHAGGSIGNTIYF.

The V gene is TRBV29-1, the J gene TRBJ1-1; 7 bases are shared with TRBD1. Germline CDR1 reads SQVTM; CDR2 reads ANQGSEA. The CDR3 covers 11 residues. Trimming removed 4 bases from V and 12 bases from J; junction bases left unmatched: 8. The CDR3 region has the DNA TGCAGCGTTGCGCGAGGGGGCGAAACTTTCTTT. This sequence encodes CSVARGGETFF.

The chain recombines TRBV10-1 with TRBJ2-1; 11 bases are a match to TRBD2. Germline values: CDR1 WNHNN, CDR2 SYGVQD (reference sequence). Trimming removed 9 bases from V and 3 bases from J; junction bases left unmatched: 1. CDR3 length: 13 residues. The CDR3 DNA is TGCGCCAGTGGGACTAGCGGCTACAATGAGCAGTTCTTC. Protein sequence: CASGTSGYNEQFF.

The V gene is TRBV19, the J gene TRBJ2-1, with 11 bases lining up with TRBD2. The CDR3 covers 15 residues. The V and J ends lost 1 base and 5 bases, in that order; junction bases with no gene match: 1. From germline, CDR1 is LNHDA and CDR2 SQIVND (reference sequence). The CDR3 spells CASSIGLAGNNEQFF. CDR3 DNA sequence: TGTGCCAGTAGTATAGGACTAGCGGGGAACAATGAGCAGTTCTTC.

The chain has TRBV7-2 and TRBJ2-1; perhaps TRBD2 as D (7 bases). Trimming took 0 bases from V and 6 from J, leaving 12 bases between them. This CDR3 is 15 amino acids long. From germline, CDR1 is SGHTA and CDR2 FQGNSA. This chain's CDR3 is CASSLAGGGGNEQFF. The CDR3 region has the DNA TGTGCCAGCAGCTTAGCGGGAGGGGGAGGCAATGAGCAGTTCTTC.

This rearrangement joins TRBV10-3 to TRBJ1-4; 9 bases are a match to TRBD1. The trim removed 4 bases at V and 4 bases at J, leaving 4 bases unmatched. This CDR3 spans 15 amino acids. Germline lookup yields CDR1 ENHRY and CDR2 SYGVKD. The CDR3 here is CAISAGQGSNEKLFF. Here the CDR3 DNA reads TGTGCCATCAGTGCAGGACAGGGGAGTAATGAAAAACTGTTTTTT.

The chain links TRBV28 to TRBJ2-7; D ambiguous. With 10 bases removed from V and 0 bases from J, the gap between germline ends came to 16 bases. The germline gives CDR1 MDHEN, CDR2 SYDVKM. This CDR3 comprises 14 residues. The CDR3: CATLAFSSSYEQYF. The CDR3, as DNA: TGTGCCACCTTAGCTTTTTCGAGCTCCTACGAGCAGTACTTC.

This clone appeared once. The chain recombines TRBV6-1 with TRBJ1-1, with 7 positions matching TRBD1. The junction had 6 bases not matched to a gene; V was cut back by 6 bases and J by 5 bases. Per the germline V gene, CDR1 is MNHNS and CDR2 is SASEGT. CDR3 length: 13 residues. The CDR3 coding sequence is TGTGCCAGCAGAGGCAACAGGGGTACTGAAGCTTTCTTT. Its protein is CASRGNRGTEAFF.

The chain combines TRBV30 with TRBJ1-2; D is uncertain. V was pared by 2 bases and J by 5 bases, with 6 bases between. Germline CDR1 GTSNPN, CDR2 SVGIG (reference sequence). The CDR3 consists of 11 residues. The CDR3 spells CAWSLQYGYTF. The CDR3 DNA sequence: TGTGCCTGGAGTCTACAGTATGGCTACACCTTC.

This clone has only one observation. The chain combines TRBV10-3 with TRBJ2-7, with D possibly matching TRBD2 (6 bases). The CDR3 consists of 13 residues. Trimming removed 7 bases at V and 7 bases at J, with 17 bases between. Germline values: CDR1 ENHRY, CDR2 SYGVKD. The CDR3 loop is CAITEGEGREQYF. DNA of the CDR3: TGTGCCATCACCGAGGGCGAAGGGAGGGAGCAGTACTTC.

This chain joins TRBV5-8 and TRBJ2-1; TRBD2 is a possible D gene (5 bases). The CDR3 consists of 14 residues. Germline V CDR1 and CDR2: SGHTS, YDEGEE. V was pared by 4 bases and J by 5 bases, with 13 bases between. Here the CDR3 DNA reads TGTGCCAGCAGCGCGTCGGAGGATCACAATGAGCAGTTCTTC. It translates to CASSASEDHNEQFF.

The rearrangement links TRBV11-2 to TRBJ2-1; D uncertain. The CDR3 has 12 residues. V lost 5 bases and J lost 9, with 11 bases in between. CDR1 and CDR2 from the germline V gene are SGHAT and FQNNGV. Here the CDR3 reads CASSRGVSEQFF. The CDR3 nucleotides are TGTGCCAGCAGCCGAGGTGTGAGTGAGCAGTTCTTC.